In its sample, the clone carrying this T cell receptor (beta chain) was seen a few times. Its antigen is still unknown. This sample was included in a study of human T cells and chemical hapten exposure. Study overall: Diagnoses of alopecia areata, totalis or universalis occurred in mostly female patients. Study-level results: Counts of TCRs expanded at PT1 correlated positively with patch test score. Relative to controls, expanded TCRs formed significantly more large CDR3 similarity clusters. Alopecia was present in the donors, so their immune response may differ from healthy people's.

Trimming cost V 2 bases and J 5 bases; bases outside gene matches: 8. CDR1 is GTSNPN and CDR2 is SVGIG in the germline V gene (reference sequence). The CDR3 is 16 amino acids. A single record per CDR3 protein comes from TCRdb applying MiXCR to the RACE reads. This table has some 96,000 distinct CDR3 sequences, 25% to 35% appearing once. Documented time point: patch test 3, about 24 weeks after DPC sensitization. Regarding treatment: therapeutic diphenylcyclopropenone sensitization with weekly scalp DPC. The TCR sequence derives from a man in his forties with alopecia areata. Some clones in this sample may be carry-over from other donors' samples. This rearrangement joins TRBV30 to TRBJ2-5; 13 bases line up with TRBD2. The sequencing here drew on whole blood, taken in connection with sensitization to the hapten diphenylcyclopropenone (DPC). Here the CDR3 DNA reads TGTGCCTGGAGTCTTGGACTAGCGGGAGTCGGGGAGACCCAGTACTTC. It encodes CAWSLGLAGVGETQYF.